This T cell receptor beta chain was recovered during a study of OX40 agonist ivuxolimab in advanced cancers. Clones were read by immunoSEQ multiplex PCR, and TCRdb kept only the in-frame ones, dropping some. This sample has just under 20,000 clones, with roughly four fifths found just once. The V gene's germline CDR1 is SGHVS and CDR2 FQNEAQ. The CDR3 runs 16 residues. J was trimmed by 2 bases and V by 0 bases; bases with no gene match: 6. The chain couples TRBV7-8 to TRBJ2-7; 8 bases are a match to TRBD2. The sequencing used CD4+ or CD8+ T cells sorted from blood, collected in a trial of the OX40 agonist ivuxolimab. The clonotype comes from an adult with an advanced solid tumor such as melanoma, head and neck, liver or kidney cancer. The CDR3 here is CASSLARGAGAYEQYF. The CDR3, as DNA: TGTGCCAGCAGCTTAGCGCGCGGAGCGGGGGCCTACGAGCAGTACTTC.